The 3 T cell receptor beta chains presented below share a single source sample, sequenced in a study of T cell clonotyping in hematopoietic cell transplantation. Clones were sequenced by immunoSEQ multiplex PCR, and TCRdb holds only the in-frame ones, with some missing. The sample contains approximately 12,000 clones, 65% to 80% of which appear only once. Sequencing was performed on peripheral blood mononuclear cells, taken 180 days after allogeneic stem cell transplant. The receptors derive from a male patient aged 55 to 69 who had an allogeneic stem cell transplant from an unrelated donor, so the T cells may come from the graft donor. Some clones in this sample may be carry-over from other donors' samples.

The genes are TRBV28 and TRBJ1-6, with unresolved D. Germline lookup yields CDR1 MDHEN and CDR2 SYDVKM. The CDR3 consists of 16 residues. Trimming cost V 3 bases and J 9 bases, with 18 bases left between them. Here the CDR3 DNA reads TGTGCCAGCAGTTTGGGAGGCGCGGAGGCAATTTCACCCCTCCACTTT. Translating gives CASSLGGAEAISPLHF.

V usage is TRBV6-5 and J usage is TRBJ2-7, with a tentative D call TRBD2 (5 bases). Germline lookup yields CDR1 MNHEY and CDR2 SVGAGI. This CDR3 is 14 amino acids long. The ends were cut back, 5 bases at V and 3 bases at J, with 14 bases in the middle. The CDR3 is CASSRRTGDYEQYF. The CDR3 region has the DNA TGTGCCAGCAGTCGCCGGACTGGAGACTACGAGCAGTACTTC.

This clone appeared a few times. The V and J genes are TRBV27 and TRBJ2-1; the match to TRBD2 covers 8 bases. V trimming: 8 bases; J trimming: 4 bases; junction bases outside the gene matches: 16. The length of the CDR3 is 17 residues. Germline V gives CDR1 MNHEY, CDR2 SMNVEV (reference sequence). The CDR3 reads CASPFEGASGHYNEQFF. The CDR3, as DNA: TGTGCCAGCCCGTTCGAGGGCGCTAGCGGGCATTACAATGAGCAGTTCTTC.